This T cell receptor beta chain emerged from a study of shared clonotypes between healthy human individuals. Germline CDR1 and CDR2: KGHSH and LQKENI. Trimming removed 1 base at V and 5 bases at J, with 18 bases between. This CDR3 is 17 amino acids long. The data were produced by immunoSEQ multiplex PCR, yet TCRdb's version contains in-frame clones alone and is incomplete. This table has around 450,000 clones, 70% to 80% appearing once. J is TRBJ2-1 and V is TRBV18; D possibly uses TRBD1 or TRBD2 (5 bases each). The sequence was collected from a woman in her thirties or forties in good health. Some clones in this sample may be carry-over from other donors' samples. The sample consisted of PBMCs. The DNA of the CDR3 is TGTGCCAGCTCACCACGGGTAGGCCAGGGAGATAACAATGAGCAGTTCTTC. Its protein product is CASSPRVGQGDNNEQFF.